The entry below gives a single TCR beta chain sequence along with its context. The antigen is not known. The data belong to a study of cytomegalovirus exposure and HLA in healthy donors. Overall study: Earlier findings included some 120 million unique TCR beta sequences obtained from 180 million or so T cells. Across 300 to 400 genotyped donors, more than 75% landed in the Caucasian-associated ancestry cluster. General study results and limits: Most TCR sequences were uncommon, yet certain public TCRs appeared in many donors.

13 Jbeta primers and 60 Vbeta primers were used for the PCR. In the source study's methods: Roughly 10 million shared chains were among approximately 80 million unique TCR beta chains counted in a later analysis. Method: immunoSEQ multiplex PCR; TCRdb's copy keeps in-frame clones and lacks some. That table furnishes V, J and clone size, whereas the DNA furnished D and trimming. The table shows a few hundred thousand clones, with about 90% occurring only once. V was cut by 5 bases and J by 1 base, with 14 bases left in between. This CDR3 contains 15 residues. Germline V gene data show CDR1 as SGHRS and CDR2 as YFSETQ.

Sequenced sample: PBMCs. This clonotype originated in a woman aged 18-29 years in good health and CMV-seronegative. This rearrangement joins TRBV5-1 to TRBJ2-3; D call uncertain. CDR3: CASSPGPGRTDTQYF. CDR3 DNA sequence: TGCGCCAGCAGTCCCGGTCCCGGTCGCACAGATACGCAGTATTTT.